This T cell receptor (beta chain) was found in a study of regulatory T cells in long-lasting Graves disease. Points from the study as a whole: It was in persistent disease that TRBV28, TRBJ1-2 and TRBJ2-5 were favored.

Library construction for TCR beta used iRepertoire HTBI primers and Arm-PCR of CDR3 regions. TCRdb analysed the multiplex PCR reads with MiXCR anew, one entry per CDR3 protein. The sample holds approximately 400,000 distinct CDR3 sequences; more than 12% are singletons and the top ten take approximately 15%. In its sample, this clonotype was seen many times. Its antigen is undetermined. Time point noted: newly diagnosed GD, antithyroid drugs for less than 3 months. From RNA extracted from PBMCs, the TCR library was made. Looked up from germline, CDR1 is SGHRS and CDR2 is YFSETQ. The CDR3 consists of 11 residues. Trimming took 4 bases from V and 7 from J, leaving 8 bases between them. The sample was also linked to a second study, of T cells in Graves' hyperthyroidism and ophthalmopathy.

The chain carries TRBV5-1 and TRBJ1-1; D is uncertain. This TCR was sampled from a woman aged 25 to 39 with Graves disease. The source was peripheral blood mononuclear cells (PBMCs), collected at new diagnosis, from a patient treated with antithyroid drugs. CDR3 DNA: TGCGCCAGCAGCCTGGGCCTTGAAGCTTTCTTT. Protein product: CASSLGLEAFF.